Below are 17 T cell receptor beta chains sequenced from a single sample in a study of radiation and T cells in renal cell carcinoma. Time point indicated: baseline pretreatment blood. Treatment of the sample: 15 Gy SBRT to primary tumor, nephrectomy 4 weeks later. The data were produced by immunoSEQ multiplex PCR, yet TCRdb's version contains in-frame clones alone and is incomplete. In the table there are about 95,000 clones, roughly 90% of which are singletons. The sequencing used blood, collected from a patient whose treatment included radiotherapy and nephrectomy. Receptors were obtained from a man between 50 and 59 years old with renal cell carcinoma.

This chain joins TRBV6-5 and TRBJ2-4; D perhaps matches TRBD2 (6 bases). The V end was cut by 0 bases, the J end by 1 base, with 10 bases between. Germline CDR1 MNHEY, CDR2 SVGAGI. This CDR3 is built from 16 residues. CDR3 nucleotides: TGTGCCAGCAGTTACTCGGCGGGGAGGGCCAAAAACATTCAGTACTTC. Residues: CASSYSAGRAKNIQYF.

The chain has TRBV6-5 and TRBJ1-5; D not certain. This CDR3 is 15 amino acids long. V dropped 6 bases and J dropped 0 bases, with 12 bases sitting between them. Germline V gives CDR1 MNHEY, CDR2 SVGAGI. CDR3 region: CASRNRRVSNQPQHF. Here the CDR3 DNA reads TGTGCCAGCAGGAACCGGAGGGTTAGCAATCAGCCCCAGCATTTT.

The V gene is TRBV2, the J gene TRBJ2-2, with 7 bases identical to TRBD1. Germline trimming cut 5 bases from V and 4 bases from J; bases unmatched to any gene: 7. In germline, CDR1 is SNHLY, CDR2 FYNNEI. CDR3 length equals 15 residues. For the CDR3, the DNA is TGTGCCAGCAGTTCCACCGGGACAGTCACCGGGGAGCTGTTTTTT. Translating it yields CASSSTGTVTGELFF.

J is TRBJ2-7 and V is TRBV23-1; possibly TRBD2 for D (6 bases). TRBV23-1 is sorted into the ORF group, with uncertain function. With 4 bases removed from V and 3 bases from J, the gap between germline ends came to 16 bases. The CDR3 consists of 15 residues. The CDR3 sequence is CASSLSQRRVYEQYF. In nucleotides, the CDR3 is TGCGCCAGCAGTCTCTCACAGCGGAGGGTCTACGAGCAGTACTTC.

CDR3 region: CASSSGRGVNTGELFF. The CDR3 nucleotides are TGTGCCAGCAGCTCTGGGCGGGGGGTGAACACCGGGGAGCTGTTTTTT. J is TRBJ2-2 and V is TRBV5-6; 8 bases map to TRBD2. Germline V CDR1 and CDR2: SGHDT, YYEEEE. After removal of 3 bases from V and 1 base from J, the junction contained 5 bases not matched to a gene. CDR3 size: 16 residues.

This sequence joins TRBV5-1 and TRBJ2-6; D may be TRBD2 (6 bases). CDR1 is SGHRS, CDR2 YFSETQ, per germline. This CDR3 comprises 16 residues. Trimming removed 0 bases at V and 2 bases at J, with 9 bases between. CDR3 in DNA: TGCGCCAGCAGCTTGGATACGGGGGCTGGGGCCAACGTCCTGACTTTC. Translating it yields CASSLDTGAGANVLTF.

The V gene is TRBV4-3, the J gene TRBJ1-2; possibly TRBD1 for D (6 bases). The CDR3 is made up of 16 amino acids. Germline CDR1 reads LGHNA; CDR2 reads YSLEER. Trimming cost V 0 bases and J 8 bases, with 19 bases left between them. The CDR3 here is CASSQDVGATVRGYTF. In nucleotides, the CDR3 is TGCGCCAGCAGCCAAGATGTGGGGGCGACAGTCCGGGGCTACACCTTC.

The rearrangement uses TRBV28 and TRBJ1-4, with D possibly matching TRBD1 (5 bases). There are 15 residues in the CDR3. Trimming took 6 bases from V and 8 from J, leaving 19 bases between them. Germline V gene lookup returns CDR1 MDHEN and CDR2 SYDVKM. The CDR3, as DNA: TGTGCCAGCAGACTCGCATCAGGGTTGGTAGAAAAACTGTTTTTT. It codes for CASRLASGLVEKLFF.

The V and J genes are TRBV2 and TRBJ2-1, with 9 bases aligning to TRBD1. V dropped 7 bases and J dropped 2; count of bases not matched to a gene: 12. The CDR3 totals 17 residues. Germline V lookup: CDR1 SNHLY, CDR2 FYNNEI. CDR3 DNA sequence: TGTGCCAGCACAAGAATTCCGGGACAGGGTACCTACAATGAGCAGTTCTTC. Its translation is CASTRIPGQGTYNEQFF. The variable domain in full, with the rest retrieved from reference TRBV2 and TRBJ2-1, is EPEVTQTPSHQVTQMGQEVILRCVPISNHLYFYWYRQILGQKVEFLVSFYNNEISEKSEIFDDQFSVERPDGSNFTLKIRSTKLEDSAMYFCASTRIPGQGTYNEQFFGPGTRLTVL.

The chain links TRBV5-4 to TRBJ1-1; maybe TRBD1 (5 bases). The germline V gene has CDR1 SGHNT and CDR2 YYREEE (reference sequence). Trimming shortened V by 1 base and J by 2 bases, and 12 bases separated the two germline ends. This CDR3 spans 15 amino acids. Here the CDR3 reads CASSLRGGGNTEAFF. The CDR3 DNA sequence: TGTGCCAGCAGCTTGCGCGGGGGGGGAAACACTGAAGCTTTCTTT.

The V gene is TRBV18, the J gene TRBJ1-5; TRBD1 aligns across 8 bases. This CDR3 comprises 15 residues. Per germline, CDR1 KGHSH and CDR2 LQKENI. J gave up 6 bases and V 2 bases, and 6 bases lay outside the gene matches. In DNA form, the CDR3 reads TGTGCCAGCTCACCATCCGGACAGGGAGGTCAGCCCCAGCATTTT. It yields the protein CASSPSGQGGQPQHF.

V is TRBV28 and J is TRBJ2-7, with 9 bases that match TRBD2. This CDR3 is 15 amino acids long. Trimming at V came to 4 bases and at J to 3 bases, leaving 7 bases not matched to a gene. Per germline, CDR1 MDHEN and CDR2 SYDVKM. The CDR3 sequence: CASSSYGTSIYEQYF. The CDR3 DNA sequence: TGTGCCAGCAGTTCATACGGGACTAGCATCTACGAGCAGTACTTC.

The chain uses TRBV4-3 and TRBJ1-2, with unresolved D. CDR3 length: 13 residues. The V end was cut by 1 base, the J end by 5 bases, with 8 bases between. Germline lookup yields CDR1 LGHNA and CDR2 YSLEER. The CDR3 spells CASSQVDGYGYTF. As DNA, the CDR3 is TGCGCCAGCAGCCAAGTAGATGGGTATGGCTACACCTTC.

This chain links TRBV9 with TRBJ1-1; TRBD1 is a possible D gene (5 bases). The germline gives CDR1 SGDLS, CDR2 YYNGEE. V gave up 0 bases and J gave up 1 base, with 13 bases separating them. The CDR3 totals 16 residues. Written as DNA, the CDR3 is TGTGCCAGCAGCGTAGGAGTCGGGGCAGAGAACACTGAAGCTTTCTTT. The encoded protein is CASSVGVGAENTEAFF.

This clone was counted between two and nine times. The chain recombines TRBV6-1 with TRBJ2-7; D is perhaps TRBD2 (6 bases). CDR3 length: 13 residues. V lost 6 bases and J 4 bases, leaving 13 bases between the germline ends. In germline, CDR1 is MNHNS, CDR2 SASEGT. In DNA form, the CDR3 reads TGTGCCAGCAGCGGGGGACCCTTTTACGAGCAGTACTTC. Its translation is CASSGGPFYEQYF.

The gene calls are TRBV19 and TRBJ2-6; D not certain. The CDR3 has 15 residues. V dropped 3 bases and J dropped 0 bases, with 6 bases sitting between them. Per germline, CDR1 LNHDA and CDR2 SQIVND (reference sequence). The CDR3 DNA sequence: TGTGCCAGTAGTATGGCTAGCTCTGGGGCCAACGTCCTGACTTTC. This codes for CASSMASSGANVLTF.

This chain uses TRBV5-1 with TRBJ2-1; TRBD2 matches at 9 bases. The trim removed 1 base at V and 3 bases at J, leaving 11 bases unmatched. The CDR3 sequence is 18 residues long. Per the germline V gene, CDR1 is SGHRS and CDR2 is YFSETQ. The CDR3 loop reads CASSLLASGATFYNEQFF. The CDR3 DNA follows: TGCGCCAGCAGCTTGTTAGCTAGCGGGGCAACATTCTACAATGAGCAGTTCTTC.